Below are 12 T cell receptor beta chains sequenced from a single sample in a study of blood T cell repertoires in COVID-19. Clones were read by immunoSEQ multiplex PCR, and TCRdb kept only the in-frame ones, dropping some. The sample yields 380,000 or so clones, around 87% seen once. The sequenced sample was PBMCs or T cells enriched from blood (not recorded which). The receptors shown here come from a young man who had recovered from COVID-19.

The chain carries TRBV6-5 and TRBJ2-3, with 8 nucleotides matching TRBD1. Unmatched junction bases numbered 7, after V lost 0 bases and J lost 5 bases. CDR3 length equals 16 residues. Germline-derived CDR1 and CDR2 are MNHEY and SVGAGI. CDR3 in amino acids: CASSYSIGTGIDTQYF. As DNA, the CDR3 is TGTGCCAGCAGTTACTCGATCGGGACAGGCATAGATACGCAGTATTTT.

V gene TRBV6-2 or TRBV6-3 combines with J gene TRBJ1-2, with D uncertain. Germline V lookup: CDR1 MNHEY, CDR2 SVGEGT. The CDR3 is 12 amino acids. V was cut by 2 bases and J by 8 bases, with 9 bases left in between. The CDR3 sequence is CASSYGQTGYTF. CDR3 bases: TGTGCCAGCAGTTACGGCCAAACGGGCTACACCTTC.

The V and J genes are TRBV10-3 and TRBJ1-5; 8 positions agree with TRBD1. CDR1 is ENHRY, CDR2 SYGVKD, per germline. V trimming: 2 bases; J trimming: 7 bases; junction bases outside the gene matches: 10. This CDR3 spans 16 amino acids. The chain's CDR3 is CAISEERTGRPQPQHF. DNA for the CDR3: TGTGCCATCAGTGAGGAAAGGACAGGGAGGCCACAGCCCCAGCATTTT.

This clone was counted once. V usage is TRBV7-2 and J usage is TRBJ2-5; D gene unclear. The V gene's germline CDR1 is SGHTA and CDR2 FQGNSA. Trimming removed 3 bases from V and 5 bases from J, with 13 bases in between. The CDR3 is 14 residues long. CDR3 region: CASSLGNGWETQYF. The CDR3 DNA reads TGTGCCAGCAGCTTGGGCAATGGTTGGGAGACCCAGTACTTC.

The V and J genes are TRBV28 and TRBJ1-3, with a possible D match to TRBD1 (6 bases). Germline V lookup: CDR1 MDHEN, CDR2 SYDVKM. V was pared by 7 bases and J by 4 bases, with 14 bases between. The length of the CDR3 is 14 residues. The chain's CDR3 is CASNTGTLGNTIYF. The CDR3 DNA reads TGTGCCAGCAACACCGGGACACTCGGAAACACCATATATTTT.

The gene calls are TRBV11-3 and TRBJ2-5; D might be TRBD2 (6 bases). Trimming shortened V by 1 base and J by 2 bases, and 8 bases separated the two germline ends. From germline, CDR1 is SGHNT and CDR2 YENEEA. The CDR3 covers 14 residues. This CDR3 is CASSLGGTQETQYF. Written as DNA, the CDR3 is TGTGCCAGCAGCTTAGGTGGGACTCAAGAGACCCAGTACTTC.

This chain joins TRBV3-1 (or the pseudogene TRBV3-2) and TRBJ2-1; 13 bases are a match to TRBD2. J lost 6 bases, V lost 4 bases, and 6 bases had no gene match. The germline CDR1 and CDR2 sequences are LGHDT and YNNKEL (reference sequence). The length of the CDR3 is 16 residues. CDR3 nucleotides: TGTGCCAGCAGCCGCCCCGGGACTAGCGGGGCCAATGAGCAGTTCTTC. This codes for CASSRPGTSGANEQFF.

The chain employs TRBV18 and TRBJ1-5; 9 bases are a match to TRBD1. Per the germline V gene, CDR1 is KGHSH and CDR2 is LQKENI. Germline trimming cut 2 bases from V and 2 bases from J; bases unmatched to any gene: 13. The CDR3 contains 19 residues. The CDR3 here is CASSPGSVGTGSRNQPQHF. DNA for the CDR3: TGTGCCAGCTCACCAGGGTCAGTAGGGACAGGGTCCCGCAATCAGCCCCAGCATTTT.

The chain has TRBV6-4 and TRBJ2-2; tentative D call: TRBD2 (6 bases). This CDR3 contains 14 residues. The V end was cut by 5 bases, the J end by 7 bases, with 14 bases between. Germline V gene lookup returns CDR1 MRHNA and CDR2 SNTAGT. The CDR3 DNA follows: TGTGCCAGCAGTCCGGGACTCCAGGTCGGGGAGCTGTTTTTT. Amino acid sequence: CASSPGLQVGELFF.

Only one count was recorded for this clone. The chain recombines TRBV6-5 with TRBJ1-1; a possible D gene is TRBD1 (6 bases). The CDR3 has 13 residues. CDR1 and CDR2 (germline): MNHEY, SVGAGI. V was trimmed by 11 bases and J by 0 bases, leaving 13 bases between them. CDR3 region: CAVFKGVNTEAFF. The CDR3 nucleotides are TGTGCCGTTTTTAAGGGGGTGAACACTGAAGCTTTCTTT.

The rearrangement joins TRBV27 to TRBJ1-2, with D possibly TRBD1 on 6 matching bases. V was pared by 7 bases and J by 8 bases, with 29 bases between. This CDR3 has 17 residues. The V gene's germline CDR1 is MNHEY and CDR2 SMNVEV (reference sequence). The CDR3 protein is CASKFPPGGARGGGYTF. CDR3 coding DNA: TGTGCCAGCAAATTCCCGCCTGGCGGCGCCCGAGGGGGAGGCTACACCTTC.

The chain uses TRBV18 and TRBJ2-2; 7 nucleotides align to TRBD1. V shed 5 bases, J shed 2 bases, and the junction held 23 bases outside the gene matches. This CDR3 has 21 amino acids. Germline V gives CDR1 KGHSH, CDR2 LQKENI. For the CDR3, the DNA is TGTGCCAGCTCAAACAGCGGCATTGTCGGATCAGGGGGTTCCAACACCGGGGAGCTGTTTTTT. It codes for CASSNSGIVGSGGSNTGELFF. The entire variable domain, with the rest obtained from reference TRBV18 and TRBJ2-2, is as follows: NAGVMQNPRHLVRRRGQEARLRCSPMKGHSHVYWYRQLPEEGLKFMVYLQKENIIDESGMPKERFSAEFPKEGPSILRIQQVVRGDSAAYFCASSNSGIVGSGGSNTGELFFGEGSRLTVL.